This entry describes one T cell receptor (beta chain). RNA transcripts were the template for amplifying TCR beta CDR3 regions. The study used the HTBI primer set for a first-round RT-PCR of the TCR CDR3. TCRdb passed the multiplex PCR reads through MiXCR, listing each CDR3 protein once. Altogether hundreds of thousands of distinct CDR3 sequences are present, 13% to 15% being singletons, with the ten largest covering 9.5% to 13%. The data stem from a study of T cells in Graves' hyperthyroidism and ophthalmopathy. The V segment lost 0 bases and the J segment 2 bases; nucleotides outside the gene matches: 3. The CDR3 has 16 residues. Germline CDR1 is LGHDT and CDR2 is YNNKEL (reference sequence).

This sequence was found in a woman aged 18 to 35 with Graves' hyperthyroidism. The gene calls are TRBV3-1 and TRBJ2-7, with TRBD2 matching over 11 bases. Sequencing was done on a sample of blood. CDR3 residues: CASSQEGLAAPYEQYF. For the CDR3, the DNA is TGTGCCAGCAGCCAAGAGGGACTAGCGGCCCCCTACGAGCAGTACTTC.